The 7 T cell receptor beta chains presented below share a single source sample, sequenced in a study of CD4 T cells in relation to SARS-CoV-2 and coronaviruses. Before the COVID-19 pandemic, during about 2010-2018, CD4+ T cells were taken from unexposed donors. The cells were cultured for 10 days before CD4+ T cells were isolated. TCRdb keeps only in-frame clones here, not all; method: immunoSEQ multiplex PCR. Here the sample spans fewer than 20,000 clones, around 80% being singletons. Their antigen targets remain unknown. The specimen sequenced was CD4+ T cells from PBMCs, cultured in vitro. These receptors came from a human donor in good health.

CDR3 loop: CASSQDLGTGNYGYTF. DNA of the CDR3: TGTGCCAGCAGCCAAGATTTAGGGACAGGGAACTATGGCTACACCTTC. V gene TRBV4-2 combines with J gene TRBJ1-2, with 9 bases that match TRBD1. CDR1 LGHNA and CDR2 YNFKEQ come from the germline V gene. The junction had 4 bases not matched to a gene; V was cut back by 0 bases and J by 2 bases. The CDR3 has 16 residues.

The chain links TRBV6-1 to TRBJ1-5, with D maybe TRBD1 (5 bases). This CDR3 has 14 amino acids. V lost 3 bases and J 10 bases, leaving 16 bases between the germline ends. Germline V gives CDR1 MNHNS, CDR2 SASEGT. CDR3 sequence: CASSEFAGPLPQHF. Written as DNA, the CDR3 is TGTGCCAGCAGTGAGTTTGCGGGGCCCCTTCCCCAGCATTTT.

This clone has more than one count but fewer than ten. The V gene is TRBV30, the J gene TRBJ1-5, with TRBD1 matching 7 bases. Germline assignment: CDR1 GTSNPN and CDR2 SVGIG (reference sequence). The CDR3 has 16 residues. V gave up 2 bases and J gave up 1 base; unmatched junction bases: 8. CDR3 DNA sequence: TGTGCCTGGAGTCCTGAGACAGGGCGGAGCAATCAGCCCCAGCATTTT. It is translated as CAWSPETGRSNQPQHF.

J is TRBJ2-4 and V is TRBV7-8; D unclear. The CDR3 is 13 amino acids. Between the trimmed V and J ends, which lost 1 base and 5 bases, there was a span of 6 bases. Germline CDR1 reads SGHVS; CDR2 reads FQNEAQ. In DNA, the CDR3 is TGTGCCAGCAGCTTAGGGCAGCAAAACATTCAGTACTTC. Amino acids: CASSLGQQNIQYF.

This chain connects TRBV6-2 or TRBV6-3 to TRBJ2-3, with D possibly matching TRBD2 (6 bases). The germline V gene has CDR1 MNHEY and CDR2 SVGEGT. Trimming shortened V by 4 bases and J by 5 bases, and 13 bases separated the two germline ends. The CDR3 consists of 14 residues. Here the CDR3 DNA reads TGTGCCAGCAGTTGGGCACGGGGGAGAGATACGCAGTATTTT. Its protein product is CASSWARGRDTQYF.

V gene TRBV3-1 (or the pseudogene TRBV3-2) combines with J gene TRBJ1-1, with D perhaps TRBD1 (5 bases). CDR3 length: 13 amino acids. Germline V gene sequence: CDR1 LGHDT, CDR2 YNNKEL (reference sequence). V lost 3 bases, J lost 1 base, and 6 bases lay in between. CDR3 coding DNA: TGTGCCAGCAGCCAGACAGCGAACACTGAAGCTTTCTTT. Protein: CASSQTANTEAFF.

As concerns this clone: The junction differs from germline at one of its ends, possibly a read error. V usage is TRBV30 and J usage is TRBJ1-6; D is possibly TRBD1 (5 bases). Germline values: CDR1 GTSNPN, CDR2 SVGIG (reference sequence). The CDR3 covers 14 residues. This CDR3 reads CAWNGASNNSPLHF. For the CDR3, the DNA is TGTGCCTGGAACGGGGCCTCCAATAATTCACCCCTCCACTTT.